The next 22 T cell receptor beta chains were all read from a single sample in a study of beta chain features in type 1 diabetes. No antigen is known for these receptors. Study results and limitations: TCRB CDR3s from Type 1 diabetes patients were moderately but significantly shorter in all four CD4+ subsets.

The entirety of the isolated RNA underwent reverse transcription, so expressed TCRB transcripts were sequenced. Here immunoSEQ multiplex PCR was the method, and the copy in TCRdb shows in-frame clones only, minus some. The sample has hundreds of thousands of clones; around 15% are singletons. Sequencing used naive CD4+ T cells from blood. The source is a man aged 18 to 30 with type 1 diabetes.

This clone has more than one count but fewer than ten. The chain uses TRBV30 and TRBJ2-4; D unclear. Trimming cost V 4 bases and J 0 bases, with 10 bases left between them. The CDR3 length is 14 residues. Germline CDR1 is GTSNPN and CDR2 is SVGIG (reference sequence). CDR3 nucleotide sequence: TGTGCCTGGAACCATATTCTAGCCAAAAACATTCAGTACTTC. Residues: CAWNHILAKNIQYF. Combining the CDR3 with reference TRBV30 and TRBJ2-4 gives the whole variable domain SQTIHQWPATLVQPVGSPLSLECTVEGTSNPNLYWYRQAAGRGLQLLFYSVGIGQISSEVPQNLSASRPQDRQFILSSKKLLLSDSGFYLCAWNHILAKNIQYFGAGTRLSVL.

This rearrangement joins TRBV12-5 to TRBJ2-5, with a weak D call TRBD1 (6 bases). CDR1 is LGHNT, CDR2 FRNRAP, per germline. This CDR3 spans 13 amino acids. Trimming took 1 base from V and 5 from J, leaving 8 bases between them. This CDR3 is CASGLDRVETQYF. The CDR3 DNA reads TGTGCTAGTGGTTTGGACAGGGTGGAGACCCAGTACTTC.

In this sample, this clone turned up a few times. The chain employs TRBV19 and TRBJ2-5; D may be TRBD1 (6 bases). Trimming shortened V by 7 bases and J by 5 bases, and 14 bases separated the two germline ends. This CDR3 spans 13 amino acids. In germline, CDR1 is LNHDA, CDR2 SQIVND (reference sequence). CDR3 nucleotides: TGTGCCAGTACCTCCAGGGGTGGGGAGACCCAGTACTTC. Translation gives CASTSRGGETQYF.

This clone was recorded a few times. This sequence joins TRBV2 and TRBJ2-1, with 7 bases identical to TRBD2. Germline lookup yields CDR1 SNHLY and CDR2 FYNNEI. The CDR3 runs to 12 residues. Losses at the gene ends were 2 bases for V and 12 bases for J; bases not matched to a gene: 4. CDR3 region: CASSERGGWQFF. As DNA, the CDR3 is TGTGCCAGCAGTGAACGGGGAGGGTGGCAGTTCTTC.

This sequence joins TRBV30 and TRBJ2-3; D might be TRBD2 (5 bases). V lost 5 bases and J lost 4, with 7 bases in between. Germline-derived CDR1 and CDR2 are GTSNPN and SVGIG (reference sequence). The CDR3 length is 11 residues. The CDR3 coding sequence is TGTGCCTGGGAGGGCCCAGATACGCAGTATTTT. Protein sequence: CAWEGPDTQYF.

The chain carries TRBV30 and TRBJ2-2, with TRBD2 as a possible D gene (6 bases). Deletions cut 0 bases from V and 4 bases from J, with 12 bases between. The CDR3 consists of 15 residues. Germline V gene sequence: CDR1 GTSNPN, CDR2 SVGIG (reference sequence). The CDR3 sequence: CAWSVGSGFTGELFF. The DNA of the CDR3 is TGTGCCTGGAGTGTGGGTAGCGGCTTCACCGGGGAGCTGTTTTTT.

The chain uses TRBV29-1 and TRBJ1-4; D remains unclear. The CDR3 extends over 12 amino acids. V was cut by 7 bases and J by 3 bases, with 9 bases left in between. CDR1 is SQVTM, CDR2 ANQGSEA, per germline. CDR3 sequence (DNA): TGCAGCGGGGCGTCTGCTAATGAAAAACTGTTTTTT. Its translation: CSGASANEKLFF.

This clone was seen more than once but under ten times. The chain couples TRBV30 to TRBJ2-5; possible D gene TRBD1, 6 bases. The CDR3 is 14 residues long. Germline lookup yields CDR1 GTSNPN and CDR2 SVGIG (reference sequence). V lost 0 bases and J lost 2, with 10 bases in between. The CDR3 sequence is CAWSVIRGQETQYF. The CDR3 coding sequence is TGTGCCTGGAGTGTAATCAGGGGTCAAGAGACCCAGTACTTC. The entire variable domain, with the rest obtained from reference TRBV30 and TRBJ2-5, is as follows: SQTIHQWPATLVQPVGSPLSLECTVEGTSNPNLYWYRQAAGRGLQLLFYSVGIGQISSEVPQNLSASRPQDRQFILSSKKLLLSDSGFYLCAWSVIRGQETQYFGPGTRLLVL.

In its sample, this clone was seen a few times. CDR3 sequence (DNA): TGTGCCAGCAGCCCCTGGACGGGTGGAAACGAGCAGTACTTC. Protein: CASSPWTGGNEQYF. The rearrangement links TRBV7-9 to TRBJ2-7; D uncertain. The V gene's germline CDR1 is SEHNR and CDR2 FQNEAQ (reference sequence). V was cut by 5 bases and J by 5 bases, with 16 bases left in between. The CDR3 extends over 14 amino acids.

This clone was observed a handful of times. This chain joins TRBV9 and TRBJ1-6; no reliable D call. CDR3 length equals 15 residues. CDR1 is SGDLS, CDR2 YYNGEE, per germline. V dropped 0 bases and J dropped 0 bases, with 4 bases sitting between them. This CDR3 reads CASSVGSSYNSPLHF. The CDR3 DNA follows: TGTGCCAGCAGCGTAGGGAGCTCCTATAATTCACCCCTCCACTTT.

This clone was counted between two and nine times. In the same sample, other DNA sequences code for this CDR3. The rearrangement uses TRBV30 and TRBJ1-6, with D possibly being TRBD1 (6 bases). V gave up 0 bases and J gave up 7 bases, with 7 bases separating them. This CDR3 spans 13 amino acids. Germline V gives CDR1 GTSNPN, CDR2 SVGIG (reference sequence). CDR3 loop: CAWSVQGNSPLHF. The CDR3 DNA is TGTGCCTGGAGTGTCCAGGGGAATTCACCCCTCCACTTT.

The chain employs TRBV9 and TRBJ1-1, with D perhaps TRBD1 (5 bases). Germline loops: CDR1 SGDLS, CDR2 YYNGEE. Deletions cut 4 bases from V and 0 bases from J, with 19 bases between. This CDR3 has 17 amino acids. The CDR3 here is CASSFSGGGTLNTEAFF. The CDR3 coding sequence is TGTGCCAGCAGCTTTAGTGGAGGAGGGACTCTGAACACTGAAGCTTTCTTT.

This clone was counted between two and nine times. Within the sample, other DNA sequences also encode this same CDR3. The chain uses TRBV30 and TRBJ1-5; tentatively, D is TRBD1 (5 bases). The CDR3 extends over 13 amino acids. Trimming took 0 bases from V and 7 from J, leaving 10 bases between them. CDR1 and CDR2 (germline): GTSNPN, SVGIG (reference sequence). The CDR3 is CAWSVRGYQPQHF. The CDR3 DNA sequence: TGTGCCTGGAGTGTAAGGGGTTACCAGCCCCAGCATTTT.

In this sample, this clone turned up a few times. This chain uses TRBV7-2 with TRBJ2-1, with 8 positions matching TRBD1. Trimming at V came to 1 base and at J to 6 bases, leaving 8 bases not matched to a gene. CDR1 is SGHTA and CDR2 is FQGNSA in the germline V gene. The CDR3 sequence is 16 residues long. Here the CDR3 DNA reads TGTGCCAGCAGCTTAGTACGTCAGGGGGCTTTCAATGAGCAGTTCTTC. Protein sequence: CASSLVRQGAFNEQFF. The variable domain in full, with the rest retrieved from reference TRBV7-2 and TRBJ2-1, is GAGVSQSPSNKVTEKGKDVELRCDPISGHTALYWYRQSLGQGLEFLIYFQGNSAPDKSGLPSDRFSAERTGGSVSTLTIQRTQQEDSAVYLCASSLVRQGAFNEQFFGPGTRLTVL.

This clone was seen a few times. The rearrangement uses TRBV2 and TRBJ1-2; D is undetermined. V was pared by 6 bases and J by 3 bases, with 2 bases between. The CDR3 has 10 residues. Germline loops: CDR1 SNHLY, CDR2 FYNNEI. The CDR3 sequence: CASRDYGYTF. The CDR3 nucleotides are TGTGCCAGCAGGGACTATGGCTACACCTTC.

The chain uses TRBV10-3 and TRBJ1-1, with 10 positions matching TRBD1. Germline values: CDR1 ENHRY, CDR2 SYGVKD. The CDR3 sequence is 16 residues long. V shed 1 base and J 6 bases; nucleotides not matched to a gene: 8. The CDR3 is CAISEFRTGGKPEAFF. DNA of the CDR3: TGTGCCATCAGTGAGTTTCGGACAGGGGGTAAACCTGAAGCTTTCTTT.

The genes are TRBV7-9 and TRBJ2-7; 9 bases are shared with TRBD1. Trimming at V came to 4 bases and at J to 5 bases, leaving 6 bases not matched to a gene. The germline gives CDR1 SEHNR, CDR2 FQNEAQ (reference sequence). CDR3 length: 14 amino acids. CDR3 coding DNA: TGTGCCAGCAGCTCCCGACAGGGGGACCACGAGCAGTACTTC. Translation: CASSSRQGDHEQYF.

The chain uses TRBV9 and TRBJ1-5; possible D gene TRBD1, 5 bases. Germline CDR1 and CDR2: SGDLS and YYNGEE. Trimming left V 2 bases short and J 2 bases short, with 11 bases between. This CDR3 comprises 15 residues. CDR3 coding DNA: TGTGCCAGCAGCGTGTCAGGGAACGGCAATCAGCCCCAGCATTTT. Translation: CASSVSGNGNQPQHF.

The gene calls are TRBV30 and TRBJ1-1, with D perhaps TRBD1 (5 bases). V was cut by 1 base and J by 10 bases, with 22 bases left in between. Per germline, CDR1 GTSNPN and CDR2 SVGIG (reference sequence). This CDR3 is 15 amino acids long. The CDR3 DNA reads as TGTGCCTGGAGTGGCAAGGACACGGCAGGGTGGGGAGCTTTCTTT. This sequence encodes CAWSGKDTAGWGAFF.

There are a few counts of this clone. This chain joins TRBV28 and TRBJ1-3, with D uncertain. Trimming took 11 bases from V and 1 from J, leaving 15 bases between them. The germline gives CDR1 MDHEN, CDR2 SYDVKM. The CDR3 is 14 amino acids. CDR3 in amino acids: CASIRRSSGNTIYF. CDR3 coding DNA: TGTGCCTCCATACGGCGGTCATCTGGAAACACCATATATTTT.

The CDR3 sequence: CASSLGLNGIDQPQHF. The DNA for the CDR3 is TGCGCCAGCAGCTTAGGGCTCAATGGGATTGATCAGCCCCAGCATTTT. This chain uses TRBV5-1 with TRBJ1-5; D remains ambiguous. Trimming stripped 2 bases from V and 5 bases from J, with 17 bases between. The length of the CDR3 is 16 residues. In germline, CDR1 is SGHRS, CDR2 YFSETQ. The full variable domain, its missing parts supplied by reference TRBV5-1 and TRBJ1-5, is KAGVTQTPRYLIKTRGQQVTLSCSPISGHRSVSWYQQTPGQGLQFLFEYFSETQRNKGNFPGRFSGRQFSNSRSEMNVSTLELGDSALYLCASSLGLNGIDQPQHFGDGTRLSIL.

This chain connects TRBV30 to TRBJ2-2; D is uncertain. The CDR3 contains 14 residues. Germline V gene data show CDR1 as GTSNPN and CDR2 as SVGIG (reference sequence). The V gene lost 2 bases and the J gene lost 5 bases, with 12 bases spanning the gap. In DNA form, the CDR3 reads TGTGCCTGGAGTAGGGCAGAAAGGACCGGGGAGCTGTTTTTT. This encodes CAWSRAERTGELFF.